This paragraph reports one TCR beta chain. Profiling that covered TCR beta VDJ and CDR3 relied on genomic DNA as its template. TCRdb re-derived calls from the reads in MiXCR, one entry per CDR3 protein. The sample includes around 79,000 distinct CDR3 sequences, about 70% of them seen just once. Patients chosen for sequencing had CD8+CD57+ cells that had expanded, as shown by flow cytometry. The data were taken from a study of CD8+CD57+ T cells in acquired aplastic anemia. The sample comprised sorted CD4+, CD8+, or CD8+CD57+ T cells (not recorded which) from PBMCs. This TCR was sampled from a human donor with aplastic anemia.

CDR3 region: CSARGGKGRETQYF. DNA for the CDR3: TGCAGTGCTAGAGGAGGTAAAGGAAGGGAGACCCAGTACTTC. V and J are TRBV20-1 and TRBJ2-5; D is uncertain. Germline V CDR1 and CDR2: DFQATT, SNEGSKA (reference sequence). The V and J ends lost 1 base and 5 bases respectively, with 14 bases between them. This CDR3 is 14 amino acids long.